This T cell receptor beta chain was documented in a study of control samples from healthy donors and cancer patients. Trimming cost V 0 bases and J 4 bases, with 10 bases left between them. From germline, CDR1 is SGHRS and CDR2 YFSETQ. This CDR3 has 15 residues. Sequencing used immunoSEQ multiplex PCR; TCRdb keeps in-frame clones, though not all of them. The sample records about 59,000 clones, around 87% being singletons. The chain has TRBV5-1 and TRBJ2-2; D not resolved. Sample: PBMCs. This receptor was identified in a woman in her fifties or sixties with lung cancer. The CDR3 spells CASSLGLVPTGELFF. The CDR3 nucleotides are TGCGCCAGCAGCTTGGGTCTAGTTCCCACCGGGGAGCTGTTTTTT.